These T cell receptor beta chains were read from a single sample in a study of shared clonotypes between healthy human individuals. Only in-frame clones appear in the TCRdb table, and some are missing; sequencing was by immunoSEQ multiplex PCR. The sample yields nearly 600,000 clones, roughly 95% seen once. Sequencing was done on a sample of naive CD8+ T cells sorted from blood. Receptor source: a woman in her twenties or thirties in good health. Each CDR3 is given with its conserved first and last residue. Fields, in order: J gene, D gene, clone size, V gene, CDR3 DNA, CDR3 protein. D genes are given only for firm matches. Rows give clone size only sometimes, using once, few, many, or a class for an expanded clone.

j_call: TRBJ2-7
d_call: TRBD2
clone_size: NA
v_call: TRBV27
cdr3_nt: TGTGCCAGCAGCAGCGTAGCGGGAGGGCCTAACGAGCAGTACTTC
cdr3_aa: CASSSVAGGPNEQYF

j_call: TRBJ1-2
d_call: TRBD1
clone_size: NA
v_call: TRBV10-3
cdr3_nt: TGTGCCATCAGGGGACAGGGGCCTAACTATGGCTACACCTTC
cdr3_aa: CAIRGQGPNYGYTF

j_call: TRBJ1-2
d_call: TRBD1
clone_size: NA
v_call: TRBV19
cdr3_nt: TGTGCCAGTAGCGGGACAGGGGCTAACTATGGCTACACCTTC
cdr3_aa: CASSGTGANYGYTF

j_call: TRBJ2-1
d_call: TRBD2
clone_size: NA
v_call: TRBV7-9
cdr3_nt: TGTGCCAGAACCCCCCTAGCGGGTAGCTCCTACAATGAGCAGTTCTTC
cdr3_aa: CARTPLAGSSYNEQFF

j_call: TRBJ1-5
d_call: NA
clone_size: NA
v_call: TRBV30
cdr3_nt: TGTGCCTGGAGTGTTGGTCAGGGTGGACAGCCCCAGCATTTT
cdr3_aa: CAWSVGQGGQPQHF

j_call: TRBJ2-7
d_call: NA
clone_size: NA
v_call: TRBV27
cdr3_nt: TGTGCCAGCAGTTTCGTAGGAGGGGGCGGCGAGCAGTACTTC
cdr3_aa: CASSFVGGGGEQYF

j_call: TRBJ1-5
d_call: NA
clone_size: NA
v_call: TRBV28
cdr3_nt: TGTGCCAGCAGTCTCCGGATGATTGTTCAGCCCCAGCATTTT
cdr3_aa: CASSLRMIVQPQHF

j_call: TRBJ2-7
d_call: NA
clone_size: once
v_call: TRBV11-2
cdr3_nt: TGTGCCAGCAGATCAGCTTTACAGGGAAACTACGAGCAGTACTTC
cdr3_aa: CASRSALQGNYEQYF

j_call: TRBJ2-7
d_call: TRBD2
clone_size: NA
v_call: TRBV28
cdr3_nt: TGTGCCAGCAGTACTAGCGGGGAGGGCTACGAGCAGTACTTC
cdr3_aa: CASSTSGEGYEQYF

j_call: TRBJ2-1
d_call: NA
clone_size: NA
v_call: TRBV10-1
cdr3_nt: TGCGCCAGCAGTGGAGACAATGAGCAGTTCTTC
cdr3_aa: CASSGDNEQFF

j_call: TRBJ2-7
d_call: NA
clone_size: NA
v_call: TRBV28
cdr3_nt: TGTGCCAGCAGTTTATCTCTAGCGTCCTACGAGCAGTACTTC
cdr3_aa: CASSLSLASYEQYF

j_call: TRBJ2-1
d_call: TRBD2
clone_size: NA
v_call: TRBV27
cdr3_nt: TGTGCCAGCACTACGACTAGCGGGAGGGGTAATGAGCAGTTCTTC
cdr3_aa: CASTTTSGRGNEQFF

j_call: TRBJ2-7
d_call: NA
clone_size: NA
v_call: TRBV28
cdr3_nt: TGTGCCAGCAGTTTGGGGACCTTTAGCTCCTACGAGCAGTACTTC
cdr3_aa: CASSLGTFSSYEQYF

j_call: TRBJ2-7
d_call: NA
clone_size: NA
v_call: TRBV15
cdr3_nt: TGTGCCACCAGCAAGGGGGACTTAAACTACGAGCAGTACTTC
cdr3_aa: CATSKGDLNYEQYF

j_call: TRBJ1-2
d_call: NA
clone_size: once
v_call: TRBV2
cdr3_nt: TGTGCCAGCAGTCACGACGTCAATACCGGGACACTCCACGGATATGGCTACACCTTC
cdr3_aa: CASSHDVNTGTLHGYGYTF

j_call: TRBJ1-5
d_call: TRBD1
clone_size: NA
v_call: TRBV5-1
cdr3_nt: TGCGCCAGCAGCCCAGGGACAGACAATCAGCCCCAGCATTTT
cdr3_aa: CASSPGTDNQPQHF

j_call: TRBJ1-2
d_call: TRBD1
clone_size: NA
v_call: TRBV27
cdr3_nt: TGTGCCAGCAGTTTAGGGACAGGGGGTGGCTATGGCTACACCTTC
cdr3_aa: CASSLGTGGGYGYTF

j_call: TRBJ1-4
d_call: NA
clone_size: NA
v_call: TRBV7-9
cdr3_nt: TGTGCCAGCAGCACCTGGACGGATACTAATGAAAAACTGTTTTTT
cdr3_aa: CASSTWTDTNEKLFF

j_call: TRBJ1-2
d_call: NA
clone_size: NA
v_call: TRBV9
cdr3_nt: TGTGCCAGCAGCGGCATTACGGGGGGTACCTATGGCTACACCTTC
cdr3_aa: CASSGITGGTYGYTF

j_call: TRBJ1-1
d_call: NA
clone_size: NA
v_call: TRBV15
cdr3_nt: TGTGCCACCCAAAAAGGGGCAGACACTGAAGCTTTCTTT
cdr3_aa: CATQKGADTEAFF

j_call: TRBJ2-7
d_call: NA
clone_size: NA
v_call: TRBV28
cdr3_nt: TGTGCCAGCAGTTTATTCCGGAACTACGAGCAGTACTTC
cdr3_aa: CASSLFRNYEQYF

j_call: TRBJ1-5
d_call: TRBD1
clone_size: NA
v_call: TRBV27
cdr3_nt: TGTGCCAGCAGCACAGGGGCCTTACCCCAGCATTTT
cdr3_aa: CASSTGALPQHF

j_call: TRBJ2-5
d_call: TRBD2
clone_size: NA
v_call: TRBV28
cdr3_nt: TGTGCCAGCAGTGGGACTAGCGGAGCGGATCAAGAGACCCAGTACTTC
cdr3_aa: CASSGTSGADQETQYF

j_call: TRBJ1-1
d_call: TRBD1
clone_size: NA
v_call: TRBV7-2
cdr3_nt: TGTGCCAGCAGCTCGCGCCGGGACAGGCCTACAGCCGCTGAAGCTTTCTTT
cdr3_aa: CASSSRRDRPTAAEAFF

j_call: TRBJ1-4
d_call: NA
clone_size: NA
v_call: TRBV5-1
cdr3_nt: TGCGCCAGCAGTTGGTACAGTTTAGAGGAAAAACTGTTTTTT
cdr3_aa: CASSWYSLEEKLFF

j_call: TRBJ1-5
d_call: NA
clone_size: NA
v_call: TRBV19
cdr3_nt: TGTGCCAGTAGGTCGGGCAATCAGCCCCAGCATTTT
cdr3_aa: CASRSGNQPQHF

j_call: TRBJ2-1
d_call: NA
clone_size: NA
v_call: TRBV6-6
cdr3_nt: TGTGCCAGCGTCGGGACTTTAAATGAGCAGTTCTTC
cdr3_aa: CASVGTLNEQFF

j_call: TRBJ2-1
d_call: TRBD1
clone_size: NA
v_call: TRBV10-3
cdr3_nt: TGTGCCATCAGTGGGGGACAGTATAATGAGCAGTTCTTC
cdr3_aa: CAISGGQYNEQFF

j_call: TRBJ1-5
d_call: NA
clone_size: NA
v_call: TRBV2
cdr3_nt: TGTGCCAGAGGCAGGGATAGCAATCAGCCCCAGCATTTT
cdr3_aa: CARGRDSNQPQHF

j_call: TRBJ1-1
d_call: NA
clone_size: NA
v_call: TRBV19
cdr3_nt: TGTGCCAGTAGTATAGATTTCGAGGTTGAAGCTTTCTTT
cdr3_aa: CASSIDFEVEAFF

j_call: TRBJ1-5
d_call: NA
clone_size: NA
v_call: TRBV10-2
cdr3_nt: TGCGCCAGCAGTGATGGTTGGCAGGGGAATCAGCCCCAGCATTTT
cdr3_aa: CASSDGWQGNQPQHF

j_call: TRBJ2-7
d_call: NA
clone_size: NA
v_call: TRBV6-1
cdr3_nt: TGTGCCAGCAGTGAAGATCATTACTACAGAGAGGGACTGGACGAGCAGTACTTC
cdr3_aa: CASSEDHYYREGLDEQYF

j_call: TRBJ2-7
d_call: TRBD1
clone_size: NA
v_call: TRBV14
cdr3_nt: TGTGCCAGCAGCCCCCGGACAGGGGCCTCATACGAGCAGTACTTC
cdr3_aa: CASSPRTGASYEQYF

j_call: TRBJ2-7
d_call: NA
clone_size: NA
v_call: TRBV13
cdr3_nt: TGTGCCAGCAGCTTAAAAGGGGAGTTGAAGGACGAGCAGTACTTC
cdr3_aa: CASSLKGELKDEQYF

j_call: TRBJ2-7
d_call: TRBD1
clone_size: NA
v_call: TRBV28
cdr3_nt: TGTGCCAGCAGTTTAGGGACAGGGGTTTACGAGCAGTACTTC
cdr3_aa: CASSLGTGVYEQYF

j_call: TRBJ1-5
d_call: NA
clone_size: NA
v_call: TRBV30
cdr3_nt: TGTGCCTGGAGGGACCGTTATAGCAATCAGCCCCAGCATTTT
cdr3_aa: CAWRDRYSNQPQHF

j_call: TRBJ2-5
d_call: NA
clone_size: NA
v_call: TRBV11-3
cdr3_nt: TGTGCCAGCAGCCTCCCAAGAGAGACCCAGTACTTC
cdr3_aa: CASSLPRETQYF

j_call: TRBJ2-7
d_call: NA
clone_size: NA
v_call: TRBV28
cdr3_nt: TGTGCCAGCAGTTTACCCCGATCCTACGAGCAGTACTTC
cdr3_aa: CASSLPRSYEQYF

j_call: TRBJ2-2
d_call: NA
clone_size: once
v_call: TRBV7-2
cdr3_nt: TGTGCCAGCAGCTCGATTCTGACAGGACAGATCGCCGGGGAGCTGTTTTTT
cdr3_aa: CASSSILTGQIAGELFF

j_call: TRBJ1-1
d_call: NA
clone_size: NA
v_call: TRBV25-1
cdr3_nt: TGTGCCAGCAGTGAATTGAGGATGAACACTGAAGCTTTCTTT
cdr3_aa: CASSELRMNTEAFF

j_call: TRBJ1-2
d_call: NA
clone_size: NA
v_call: TRBV25-1
cdr3_nt: TGTGCCAGCAGTGCCGGTGAAGGAGCAAACTATGGCTACACCTTC
cdr3_aa: CASSAGEGANYGYTF

j_call: TRBJ2-7
d_call: NA
clone_size: NA
v_call: TRBV5-4
cdr3_nt: TGTGCCAGCAGCTTGGGCGGCTACGAGCAGTACTTC
cdr3_aa: CASSLGGYEQYF

j_call: TRBJ1-5
d_call: NA
clone_size: NA
v_call: TRBV19
cdr3_nt: TGTGCCAGTAGTATCGGCCAGGGTTATCAGCCCCAGCATTTT
cdr3_aa: CASSIGQGYQPQHF